This T cell receptor (beta chain) was sequenced in a study of cytomegalovirus exposure and HLA in healthy donors. Study overall: Membership in the Caucasian-associated ancestry cluster was found for around 81% of approximately 380 genotyped donors.

Per the germline V gene, CDR1 is KGHSH and CDR2 is LQKENI. V gave up 3 bases and J gave up 2 bases, with 14 bases separating them. The CDR3 contains 16 residues. Use of 60 Vbeta and 13 Jbeta primers characterized the PCR. Here immunoSEQ multiplex PCR was the method, and the copy in TCRdb shows in-frame clones only, minus some. The sample carries tens of thousands of clones, just over 75% recorded once. It was healthy bone marrow donors who served as donors. This sequence joins TRBV18 and TRBJ1-5; D may be TRBD1 (5 bases). This receptor was taken from a man between 25 and 39 years old in good health and CMV-seronegative. The sequenced material came from PBMCs. The CDR3 DNA follows: TGTGCCAGCTCACCCAGGGAAGATTTAGGCAATCAGCCCCAGCATTTT. Its protein is CASSPREDLGNQPQHF.